The present entry profiles one T cell receptor beta chain with its context. The antigen is not known. Via MiXCR, TCRdb re-called the reads, giving one row per CDR3 protein. Seen here are 80,000 or so distinct CDR3 sequences, roughly 40% observed once, and the top ten hold over 85%. This sample was taken from a study of T cell repertoires in cytomegalovirus infection. Whole-study context: CMV epitopes used comprised recently identified HLA-C-restricted ones and well-studied HLA-B-restricted ones. It was the public TCR beta signatures that indicated both CMV infection and matching HLA type. General observations from the study: HLA-C-restricted CMV-specific TCR beta clonotypes were dominant in the ex vivo response. CMV carriers with the relevant HLA were identified by cumulative public TCR beta family frequency.

This TCR derives from a human donor in good health (CMV status not recorded). Some clones in this sample may be carry-over from other donors' samples. The sample consisted of CD8+ T cells from cultured PBMCs, taken from culture after CMV antigen stimulation.

The CDR3 bases are TGCGCCAGCAGCCATGGACCGATACAGGACACCGGCTTGAGCTCTGGGGCCAACGTCCTGACTTTC. Translation gives CASSHGPIQDTGLSSGANVLTF. The rearrangement uses TRBV4-1 and TRBJ2-6; D is possibly TRBD1 (5 bases). The CDR3 runs 22 residues. Germline V lookup: CDR1 MGHRA, CDR2 YSYEKL. V dropped 3 bases and J dropped 0 bases, with 27 bases sitting between them.